This TCR beta chain was captured in a study of blood T cell repertoires in COVID-19. The trim removed 8 bases at V and 10 bases at J, leaving 6 bases unmatched. The germline V gene encodes CDR1 MNHEY and CDR2 SMNVEV (reference sequence). The CDR3 is 12 residues long. Sequenced by immunoSEQ multiplex PCR; TCRdb stores in-frame clones only, minus some. The sample consists of under 95,000 clones, approximately 83% of them appearing once. V and J are TRBV27 and TRBJ2-1; TRBD1 matches at 9 bases. This TCR was recovered from a woman aged 70-85 years with acute or convalescent COVID-19. The sample consisted of peripheral blood. This chain's CDR3 is CASETTGGEQFF. DNA for the CDR3: TGTGCCAGCGAAACGACAGGGGGGGAGCAGTTCTTC.